The entry below describes one T cell receptor beta chain. Given a much more abundant clone one base away, this may be a read error. Germline-derived CDR1 and CDR2 are MGHRA and YSYEKL. The CDR3 loop spans 16 amino acids. Every naive CD8 library was made from between 20,000 and 1,000,000 sorted cells with 10%, 30% or 50% RNA. TCRdb processed the PCR reads anew with MiXCR; each CDR3 protein has one entry. This sample has under 600,000 distinct CDR3 sequences, with around 23% found just once. These data are taken from a study of molecular identifiers for immune sequencing clone quantification. The chain uses TRBV4-1 and TRBJ2-7; D not resolved. Sequencing was carried out using naive CD8+ T cells from blood, with Jurkat cell RNA spiked in. Documented subset: FACS-sorted CD8+CD4-CCR7+CD45RA+ naive T cells. The TCR originated in a human donor in good health. Some libraries in this study had Jurkat cell RNA spiked in. As DNA, the CDR3 is TGCGCCAGCAGCCAAGGTCCGACCCAGTTATCCTACGGGCAGTACTTC. This encodes CASSQGPTQLSYGQYF.